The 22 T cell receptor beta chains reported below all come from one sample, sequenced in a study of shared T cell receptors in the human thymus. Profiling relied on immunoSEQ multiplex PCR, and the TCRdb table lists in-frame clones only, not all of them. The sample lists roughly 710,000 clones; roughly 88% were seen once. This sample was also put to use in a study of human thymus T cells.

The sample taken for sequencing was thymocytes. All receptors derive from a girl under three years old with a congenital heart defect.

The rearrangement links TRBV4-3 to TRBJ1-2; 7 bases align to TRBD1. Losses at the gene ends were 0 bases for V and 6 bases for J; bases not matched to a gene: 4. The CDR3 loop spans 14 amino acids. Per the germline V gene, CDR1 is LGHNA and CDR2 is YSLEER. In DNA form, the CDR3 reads TGCGCCAGCAGCCAAGACAAGACAGGGAATGGCTACACCTTC. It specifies CASSQDKTGNGYTF.

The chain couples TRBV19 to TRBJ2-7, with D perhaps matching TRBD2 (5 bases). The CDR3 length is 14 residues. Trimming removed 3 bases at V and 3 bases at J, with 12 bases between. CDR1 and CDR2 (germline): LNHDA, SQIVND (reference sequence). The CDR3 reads CASSMGDGYYEQYF. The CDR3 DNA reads TGTGCCAGTAGTATGGGAGACGGATACTACGAGCAGTACTTC.

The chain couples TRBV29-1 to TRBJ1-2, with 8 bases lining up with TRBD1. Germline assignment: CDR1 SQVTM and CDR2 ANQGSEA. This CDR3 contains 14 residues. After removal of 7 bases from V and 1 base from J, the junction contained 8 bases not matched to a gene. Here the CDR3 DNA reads TGCAGCGACGTCAGGGGGCAACTTAACTATGGCTACACCTTC. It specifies CSDVRGQLNYGYTF.

The CDR3 bases are TGTGCCAGCAGCCAAGTTCTCTTAGGGCCGGGACAGGACTCCTACGAGCAGTACTTC. Translating it yields CASSQVLLGPGQDSYEQYF. The chain employs TRBV14 and TRBJ2-7; 8 bases fit TRBD1. CDR1 is SGHDN, CDR2 FVKESK, per germline. Losses at the gene ends were 1 base for V and 0 bases for J; bases not matched to a gene: 14. The CDR3 covers 19 residues.

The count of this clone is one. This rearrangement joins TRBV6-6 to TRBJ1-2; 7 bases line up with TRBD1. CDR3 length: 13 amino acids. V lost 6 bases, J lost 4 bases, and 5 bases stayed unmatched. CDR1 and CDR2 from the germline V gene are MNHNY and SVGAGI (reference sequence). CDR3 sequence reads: CASSHGQAYGYTF. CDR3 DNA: TGTGCCAGCAGCCACGGACAGGCCTATGGCTACACCTTC.

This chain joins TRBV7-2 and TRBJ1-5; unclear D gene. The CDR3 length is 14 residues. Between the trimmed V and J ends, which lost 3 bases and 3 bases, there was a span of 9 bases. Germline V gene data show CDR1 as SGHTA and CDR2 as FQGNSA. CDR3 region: CASSFQVNNQPQHF. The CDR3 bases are TGTGCCAGCAGCTTTCAGGTTAACAATCAGCCCCAGCATTTT.

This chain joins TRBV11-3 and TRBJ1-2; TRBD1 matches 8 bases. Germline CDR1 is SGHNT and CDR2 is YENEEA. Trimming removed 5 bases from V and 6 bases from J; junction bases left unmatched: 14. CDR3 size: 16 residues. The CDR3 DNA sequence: TGTGCCAGCAGCCATCGACAGGGGAGACCCCCGAATGGCTACACCTTC. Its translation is CASSHRQGRPPNGYTF.

The CDR3 coding sequence is TGTGCCAGCAGCCCCCCCCGGGACAGGGGTAGTCTGACTAATGAAAAACTGTTTTTT. This translates into CASSPPRDRGSLTNEKLFF. The genes are TRBV11-2 and TRBJ1-4; TRBD1 matches at 10 bases. After removal of 5 bases from V and 2 bases from J, the junction contained 14 bases not matched to a gene. The CDR3 covers 19 residues. Germline V gene lookup returns CDR1 SGHAT and CDR2 FQNNGV.

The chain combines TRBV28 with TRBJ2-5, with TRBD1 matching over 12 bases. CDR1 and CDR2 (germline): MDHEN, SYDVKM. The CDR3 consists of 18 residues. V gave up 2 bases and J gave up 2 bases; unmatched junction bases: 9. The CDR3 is CASSLPIWDRGRQETQYF. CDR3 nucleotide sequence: TGTGCCAGCAGTTTACCAATCTGGGACAGGGGGCGGCAAGAGACCCAGTACTTC.

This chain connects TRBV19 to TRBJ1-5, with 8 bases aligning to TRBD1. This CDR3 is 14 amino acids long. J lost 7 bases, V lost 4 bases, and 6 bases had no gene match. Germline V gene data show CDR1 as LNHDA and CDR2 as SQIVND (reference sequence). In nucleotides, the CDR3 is TGTGCCAGTAGTAAACGACAGGGGAGCCAGCCCCAGCATTTT. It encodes CASSKRQGSQPQHF.

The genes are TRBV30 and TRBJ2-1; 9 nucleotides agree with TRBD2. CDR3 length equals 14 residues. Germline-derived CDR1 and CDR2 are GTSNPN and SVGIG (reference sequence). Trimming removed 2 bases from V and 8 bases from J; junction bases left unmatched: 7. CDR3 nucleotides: TGTGCCTGGAGTACGGGACTAGCATCCCATGAGCAGTTCTTC. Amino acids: CAWSTGLASHEQFF.

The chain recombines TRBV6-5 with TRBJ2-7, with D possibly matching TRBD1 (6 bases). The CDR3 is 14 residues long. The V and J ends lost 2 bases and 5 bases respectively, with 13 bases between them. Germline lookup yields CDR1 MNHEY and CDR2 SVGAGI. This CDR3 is CASSYDGRGHEQYF. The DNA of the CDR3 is TGTGCCAGCAGTTACGACGGCAGGGGCCACGAGCAGTACTTC.

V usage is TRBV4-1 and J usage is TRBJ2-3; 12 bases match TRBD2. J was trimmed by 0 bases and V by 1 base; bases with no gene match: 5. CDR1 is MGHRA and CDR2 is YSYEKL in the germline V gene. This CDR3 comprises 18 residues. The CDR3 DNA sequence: TGCGCCAGCAGCCAAGTCCTAGCGGGGGGGCCAAGCACAGATACGCAGTATTTT. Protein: CASSQVLAGGPSTDTQYF.

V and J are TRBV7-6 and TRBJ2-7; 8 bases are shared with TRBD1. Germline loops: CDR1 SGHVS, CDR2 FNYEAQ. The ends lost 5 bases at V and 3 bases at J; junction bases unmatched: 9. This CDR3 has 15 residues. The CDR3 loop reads CASSLGQGSIYEQYF. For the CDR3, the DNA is TGTGCCAGCAGCCTTGGACAGGGTAGCATCTACGAGCAGTACTTC.

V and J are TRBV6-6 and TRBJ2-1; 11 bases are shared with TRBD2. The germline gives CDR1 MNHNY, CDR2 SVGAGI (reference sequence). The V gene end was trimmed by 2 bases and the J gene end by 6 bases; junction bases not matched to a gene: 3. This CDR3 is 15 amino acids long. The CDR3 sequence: CASSYGLAGGNEQFF. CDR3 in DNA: TGTGCCAGCAGTTACGGGCTAGCGGGGGGCAATGAGCAGTTCTTC.

The CDR3 reads CASTGSRGGFPHTGELFF. DNA of the CDR3: TGCGCCAGCACAGGAAGCCGGGGGGGGTTCCCCCACACCGGGGAGCTGTTTTTT. The chain has TRBV10-2 and TRBJ2-2; 8 bases are shared with TRBD2. The V and J ends lost 7 bases and 3 bases, in that order; junction bases with no gene match: 16. The CDR3 loop spans 18 amino acids. Germline V gene data show CDR1 as WSHSY and CDR2 as SAAADI.

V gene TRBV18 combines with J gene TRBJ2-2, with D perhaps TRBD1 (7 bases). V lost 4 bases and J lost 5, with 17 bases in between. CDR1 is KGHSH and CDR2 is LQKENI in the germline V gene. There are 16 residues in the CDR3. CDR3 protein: CASSQENRGGTGELFF. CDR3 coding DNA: TGTGCCAGCTCACAGGAAAACAGGGGAGGTACCGGGGAGCTGTTTTTT. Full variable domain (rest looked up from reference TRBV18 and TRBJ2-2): NAGVMQNPRHLVRRRGQEARLRCSPMKGHSHVYWYRQLPEEGLKFMVYLQKENIIDESGMPKERFSAEFPKEGPSILRIQQVVRGDSAAYFCASSQENRGGTGELFFGEGSRLTVL.

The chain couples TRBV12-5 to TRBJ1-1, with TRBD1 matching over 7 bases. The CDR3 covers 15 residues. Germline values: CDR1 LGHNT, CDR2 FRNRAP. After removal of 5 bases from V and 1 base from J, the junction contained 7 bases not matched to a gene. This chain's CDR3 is CASGPETGTNTEAFF. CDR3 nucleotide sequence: TGTGCTAGTGGTCCCGAGACAGGGACGAACACTGAAGCTTTCTTT.

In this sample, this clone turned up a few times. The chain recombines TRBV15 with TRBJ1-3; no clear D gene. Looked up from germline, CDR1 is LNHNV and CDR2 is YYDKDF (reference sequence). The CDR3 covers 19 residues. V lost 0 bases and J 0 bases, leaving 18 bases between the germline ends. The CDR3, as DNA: TGTGCCACCAGCAGAGATTCGCTGAGTAGTCCCCCCTCTGGAAACACCATATATTTT. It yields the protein CATSRDSLSSPPSGNTIYF.

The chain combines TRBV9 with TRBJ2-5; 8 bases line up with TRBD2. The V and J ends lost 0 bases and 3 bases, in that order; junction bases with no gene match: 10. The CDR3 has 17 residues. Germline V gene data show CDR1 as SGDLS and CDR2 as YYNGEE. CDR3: CASSVATGGGREETQYF. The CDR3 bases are TGTGCCAGCAGCGTAGCTACCGGGGGGGGGCGGGAAGAGACCCAGTACTTC. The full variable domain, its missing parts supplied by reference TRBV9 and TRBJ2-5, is DSGVTQTPKHLITATGQRVTLRCSPRSGDLSVYWYQQSLDQGLQFLIQYYNGEERAKGNILERFSAQQFPDLHSELNLSSLELGDSALYFCASSVATGGGREETQYFGPGTRLLVL.

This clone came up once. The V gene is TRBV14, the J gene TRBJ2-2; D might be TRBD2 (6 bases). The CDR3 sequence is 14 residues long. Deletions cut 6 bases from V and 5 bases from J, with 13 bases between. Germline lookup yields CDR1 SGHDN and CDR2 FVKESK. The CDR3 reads CASRDYPPTGELFF. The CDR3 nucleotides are TGTGCCAGCAGGGACTACCCCCCTACCGGGGAGCTGTTTTTT.

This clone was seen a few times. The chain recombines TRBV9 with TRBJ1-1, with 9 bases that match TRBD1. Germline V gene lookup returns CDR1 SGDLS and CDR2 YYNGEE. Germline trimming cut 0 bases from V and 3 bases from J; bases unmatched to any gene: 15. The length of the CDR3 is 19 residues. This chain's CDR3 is CASSVGMGQGAFGDTEAFF. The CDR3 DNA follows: TGTGCCAGCAGCGTAGGGATGGGACAGGGCGCGTTTGGAGACACTGAAGCTTTCTTT.